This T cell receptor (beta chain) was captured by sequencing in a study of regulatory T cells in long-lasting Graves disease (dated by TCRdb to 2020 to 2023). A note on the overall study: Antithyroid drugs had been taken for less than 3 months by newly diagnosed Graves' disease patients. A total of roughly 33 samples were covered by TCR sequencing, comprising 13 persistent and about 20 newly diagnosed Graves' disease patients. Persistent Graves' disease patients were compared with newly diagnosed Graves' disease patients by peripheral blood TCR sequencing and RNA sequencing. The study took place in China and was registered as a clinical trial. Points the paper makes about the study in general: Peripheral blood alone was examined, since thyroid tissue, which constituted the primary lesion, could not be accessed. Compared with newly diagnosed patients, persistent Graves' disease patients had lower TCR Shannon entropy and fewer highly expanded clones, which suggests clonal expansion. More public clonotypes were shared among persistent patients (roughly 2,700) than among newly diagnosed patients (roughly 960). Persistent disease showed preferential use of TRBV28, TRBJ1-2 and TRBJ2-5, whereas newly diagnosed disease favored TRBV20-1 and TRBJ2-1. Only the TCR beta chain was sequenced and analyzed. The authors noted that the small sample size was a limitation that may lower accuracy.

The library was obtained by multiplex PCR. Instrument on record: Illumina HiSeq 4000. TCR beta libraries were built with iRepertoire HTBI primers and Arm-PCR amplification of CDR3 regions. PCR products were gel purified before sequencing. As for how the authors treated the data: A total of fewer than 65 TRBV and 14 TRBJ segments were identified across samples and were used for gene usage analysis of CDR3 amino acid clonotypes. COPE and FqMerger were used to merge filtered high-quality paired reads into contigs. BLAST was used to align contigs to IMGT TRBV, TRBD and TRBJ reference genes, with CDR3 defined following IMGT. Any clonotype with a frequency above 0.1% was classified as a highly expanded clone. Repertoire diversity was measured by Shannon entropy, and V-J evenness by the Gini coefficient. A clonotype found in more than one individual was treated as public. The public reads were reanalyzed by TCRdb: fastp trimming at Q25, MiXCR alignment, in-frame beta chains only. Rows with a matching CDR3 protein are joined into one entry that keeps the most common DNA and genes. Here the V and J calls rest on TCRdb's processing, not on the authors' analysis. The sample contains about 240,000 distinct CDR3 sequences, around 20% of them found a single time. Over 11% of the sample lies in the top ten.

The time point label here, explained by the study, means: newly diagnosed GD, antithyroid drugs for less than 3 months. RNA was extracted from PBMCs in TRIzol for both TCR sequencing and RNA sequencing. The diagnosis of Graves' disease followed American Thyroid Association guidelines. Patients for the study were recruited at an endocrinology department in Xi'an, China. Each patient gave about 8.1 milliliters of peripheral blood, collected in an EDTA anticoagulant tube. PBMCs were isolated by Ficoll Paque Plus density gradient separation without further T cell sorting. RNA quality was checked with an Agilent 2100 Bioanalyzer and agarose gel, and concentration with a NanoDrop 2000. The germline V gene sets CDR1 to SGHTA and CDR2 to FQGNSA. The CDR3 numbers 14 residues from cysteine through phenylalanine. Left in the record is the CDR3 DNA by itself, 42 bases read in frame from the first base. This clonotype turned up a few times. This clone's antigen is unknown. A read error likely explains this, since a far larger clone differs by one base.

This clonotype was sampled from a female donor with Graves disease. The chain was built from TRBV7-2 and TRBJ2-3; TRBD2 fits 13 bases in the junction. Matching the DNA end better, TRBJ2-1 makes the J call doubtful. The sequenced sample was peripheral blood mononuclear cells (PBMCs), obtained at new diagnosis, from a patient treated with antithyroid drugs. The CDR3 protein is CAGRTSGRGNEQFF. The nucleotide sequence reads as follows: TGTGCCGGCAGAACTAGCGGGAGGGGCAATGAGCAGTTCTTC.